Listed here are 14 T cell receptor beta chains from one sample, sequenced in a study of CXCR3-negative and CXCR3-positive naive CD8 T cells. The authors made the TRB cDNA libraries by 5' RACE using UMI labels. Reprocessing the 5' RACE reads, TCRdb reports a single entry for every CDR3 protein and omits DNA. The sample table sets out roughly 89,000 distinct CDR3 sequences. The specimen sequenced was naive CXCR3- CD8+ T cells from blood. Subset specified: CD45RO-CCR7+CD27+CD95- naive CD8+ T cells lacking CXCR3 (TNR3-). These receptor sequences come from a human donor in good health. Some clones in this sample may be carry-over from other donors' samples.

The chain couples TRBV29-1 to TRBJ1-1; as DNA is missing, the TRBD1 call by TCRdb cannot be tested. The CDR3 sequence is 15 residues long. In germline, CDR1 is SQVTM, CDR2 ANQGSEA. CDR3 region: CSVEDEWGSRTEAFF. Complete variable domain (other parts from reference TRBV29-1 and TRBJ1-1): SAVISQKPSRDICQRGTSLTIQCQVDSQVTMMFWYRQQPGQSLTLIATANQGSEATYESGFVIDKFPISRPNLTFSTLTVSNMSPEDSSIYLCSVEDEWGSRTEAFFGQGTRLTVV.

The rearrangement joins TRBV6-2 or TRBV6-3 to TRBJ1-4; TCRdb's D call, TRBD1, is unchecked because there is no DNA. This CDR3 has 16 amino acids. Germline-derived CDR1 and CDR2 are MNHEY and SVGEGT. CDR3 in amino acids: CASSTLVREGDEKLFF.

The CDR3 spells CAWSVLAGQAYEQYF. The V call is TRBV30, the J call TRBJ2-7; with no DNA, the TCRdb D assignment of TRBD1 cannot be verified. The CDR3 totals 15 residues. Germline V CDR1 and CDR2: GTSNPN, SVGIG (reference sequence).

This rearrangement joins TRBV6-5 to TRBJ2-2; TCRdb selects TRBD1, and the lack of DNA leaves this call unchecked. Germline V CDR1 and CDR2: MNHEY, SVGAGI. This CDR3 region has 14 residues. CDR3 protein: CASRGTVNTGELFF.

The genes are TRBV10-3 and TRBJ2-3. This CDR3 has 13 residues. Germline CDR1 reads ENHRY; CDR2 reads SYGVKD. The CDR3 region is CAIAGLAIDTQYF.

The chain has TRBV2 and TRBJ2-1; the TRBD2 assignment by TCRdb is unverifiable without DNA. CDR1 is SNHLY and CDR2 is FYNNEI in the germline V gene. This CDR3 has 14 residues. CDR3 in amino acids: CAGSGASGKDEQFF.

The chain links TRBV18 to TRBJ2-7; TCRdb indicates TRBD1, and absent DNA this call remains unverified. The germline gives CDR1 KGHSH, CDR2 LQKENI. The CDR3 has 14 residues. CDR3 loop: CASSLPGQVGEQYF.

This chain connects TRBV29-1 to TRBJ2-1. CDR3 length equals 11 residues. Germline V CDR1 and CDR2: SQVTM, ANQGSEA. The CDR3 region is CSVESGWEQFF.

The chain employs TRBV7-8 and TRBJ2-4; TCRdb's D gene call, TRBD2, goes unchecked for lack of DNA. CDR1 and CDR2 from the germline V gene are SGHVS and FQNEAQ. This CDR3 comprises 18 residues. The chain's CDR3 is CASSLDAHAGLASNIQYF. Variable domain in full (rest from reference TRBV7-8 and TRBJ2-4): GAGVSQSPRYKVAKRGQDVALRCDPISGHVSLFWYQQALGQGPEFLTYFQNEAQLDKSGLPSDRFFAERPEGSVSTLKIQRTQQEDSAVYLCASSLDAHAGLASNIQYFGAGTRLSVL.

The chain joins TRBV7-3 to TRBJ2-1; without DNA, the TCRdb call of TRBD2 cannot be checked. There are 12 residues in the CDR3. CDR1 SGHTA and CDR2 FQGTGA come from the germline V gene. The CDR3 protein is CASSWDSNEQFF.

The rearrangement joins TRBV13 to TRBJ2-1; TCRdb returns TRBD1, unconfirmable since there is no DNA. The germline CDR1 and CDR2 sequences are PRHDT and FYEKMQ (reference sequence). The CDR3 loop spans 13 amino acids. The CDR3 spells CASSFGTGGEQFF.

CDR3 amino acids: CATSSDWRISGELFF. This sequence joins TRBV15 and TRBJ2-2; TCRdb calls TRBD2, which cannot be checked without DNA. The CDR3 covers 15 residues. CDR1 and CDR2 from the germline V gene are LNHNV and YYDKDF (reference sequence).

The chain employs TRBV4-1 and TRBJ2-7; TCRdb's D call, TRBD1, is unchecked because there is no DNA. The CDR3 sequence is 13 residues long. Germline-derived CDR1 and CDR2 are MGHRA and YSYEKL. CDR3 in amino acids: CASSQNQGYEQYF.

The chain combines TRBV7-3 with TRBJ1-2; TCRdb's D call of TRBD1 is untestable without DNA. Germline V gives CDR1 SGHTA, CDR2 FQGTGA. The CDR3 runs 15 residues. The CDR3 spells CASSLFGGNNYSYTF.